Presented here are 5 T cell receptor beta chains from one specimen sequenced in a study of preoperative IRX-2 immunotherapy in early breast cancer. Regarding treatment: preoperative locoregional IRX-2 cytokine immunotherapy. Clones were sequenced by immunoSEQ multiplex PCR, and TCRdb holds only the in-frame ones, with some missing. Here the sample spans about 3,400 clones, less than 85% being singletons. The specimen comprised tumor tissue, sampled after IRX-2 immunotherapy. The source of these receptors is a human donor with breast cancer.

The chain recombines TRBV23-1 with TRBJ1-4, with 7 bases matching TRBD1. TRBV23-1 falls under the ORF class, with uncertain function. The CDR3 sequence is 14 residues long. Trimming at V came to 6 bases and at J to 4 bases, leaving 5 bases not matched to a gene. DNA of the CDR3: TGCGCCAGCAGATACCAGGGGGGTAATGAAAAACTGTTTTTT. Protein product: CASRYQGGNEKLFF.

The V and J genes are TRBV18 and TRBJ1-2, with D perhaps TRBD1 (5 bases). CDR3 size: 16 residues. V was pared by 1 base and J by 2 bases, with 14 bases between. Germline loops: CDR1 KGHSH, CDR2 LQKENI. CDR3 bases: TGTGCCAGCTCACCACAAGGTGCAGGGACCAACTATGGCTACACCTTC. Its translation: CASSPQGAGTNYGYTF. Drawing the rest from reference TRBV18 and TRBJ1-2, the complete variable domain is NAGVMQNPRHLVRRRGQEARLRCSPMKGHSHVYWYRQLPEEGLKFMVYLQKENIIDESGMPKERFSAEFPKEGPSILRIQQVVRGDSAAYFCASSPQGAGTNYGYTFGSGTRLTVV.

The V and J genes are TRBV7-8 and TRBJ2-5, with 7 bases lining up with TRBD1. CDR1 and CDR2 from the germline V gene are SGHVS and FQNEAQ. The CDR3 spans 13 residues. The J segment lost 5 bases and the V segment lost 4 bases, leaving 4 bases of the junction unmatched. The CDR3 DNA sequence: TGTGCCAGCAGCTCACAGGGGCGGGAGACCCAGTACTTC. Amino acid sequence: CASSSQGRETQYF.

The genes are TRBV5-1 and TRBJ2-3; 7 nucleotides align to TRBD2. Germline-derived CDR1 and CDR2 are SGHRS and YFSETQ. The CDR3 length is 16 residues. The V and J ends lost 4 bases and 0 bases, in that order; junction bases with no gene match: 8. The CDR3 DNA reads as TGCGCCAGCAGCACATTGCTAGCGGATAGCACAGATACGCAGTATTTT. This codes for CASSTLLADSTDTQYF.

This clone was observed a single time. The chain employs TRBV30 and TRBJ1-1; tentatively, D is TRBD1 (5 bases). The V gene lost 3 bases and the J gene lost 6 bases, with 8 bases spanning the gap. The CDR3 is 11 amino acids. Germline-derived CDR1 and CDR2 are GTSNPN and SVGIG (reference sequence). As DNA, the CDR3 is TGTGCCTGGAGGCGACAGTCTGAAGCTTTCTTT. Translated: CAWRRQSEAFF.